This T cell receptor (beta chain) was recorded in a study of blood T cell repertoires in COVID-19. Study context: The origin of the acute and convalescent COVID-19 samples was the United States, Italy and Spain. The cDNA or gDNA used as material had been derived from T cells, B-cell-depleted T cells, or PBMCs.

Concerning this clone itself: One junction end disagrees with the germline gene, perhaps due to a read error.

Original methodology: Reference gene primer amplification in the assay estimated nucleated cell counts. Clones were sequenced by immunoSEQ multiplex PCR, and TCRdb holds only the in-frame ones, with some missing. The DNA gave D and trimming, while V, J and clone size come from that table. In the table there are 200,000 or so clones, 89% of which are singletons. This CDR3 has 15 residues. Germline V gene sequence: CDR1 SGHNT, CDR2 YYREEE (reference sequence). The sequence came from a man aged 60-69 years who had recovered from COVID-19. Sequenced input: peripheral blood. The V and J genes are TRBV5-4 and TRBJ2-3; 10 nucleotides agree with TRBD2. CDR3 DNA: TGTGTCAGCAGCGGGGGGGGGCAGCGCACAGATACGCAGTATTTT. This translates into CVSSGGGQRTDTQYF. The complete variable domain, with remaining parts taken from reference TRBV5-4 and TRBJ2-3, reads ETGVTQSPTHLIKTRGQQVTLRCSSQSGHNTVSWYQQALGQGPQFIFQYYREEENGRGNFPPRFSGLQFPNYSSELNVNALELDDSALYLCVSSGGGQRTDTQYFGPGTRLTVL.